The 32 T cell receptor beta chains given below trace back to one sample, sequenced in a study of human T cells and chemical hapten exposure. TCRdb used MiXCR to reprocess the RACE reads, holding one entry per CDR3 protein. Here the sample spans nearly 55,000 distinct CDR3 sequences, 8.5% to 10% being singletons. The time point here: patch test 2, 6 weeks after DPC sensitization. Sample treatment: therapeutic diphenylcyclopropenone sensitization with weekly scalp DPC. This material consisted of whole blood, taken in connection with sensitization to the hapten diphenylcyclopropenone (DPC). All receptors derive from a woman between 45 and 65 years old with alopecia areata. Some clones in this sample may be carry-over from other donors' samples.

This clonotype was detected only a few times. The chain employs TRBV6-2 or TRBV6-3 and TRBJ2-5; tentatively, D is TRBD2 (7 bases). This CDR3 spans 13 amino acids. The germline V gene encodes CDR1 MNHEY and CDR2 SVGEGT. The germline V and J ends were trimmed by 8 bases and 4 bases, with 14 bases remaining between them. This CDR3 reads CASLRGALETQYF. In DNA, the CDR3 is TGTGCCAGCCTTCGGGGGGCCTTAGAGACCCAGTACTTC.

This chain connects TRBV18 to TRBJ1-1, with D hard to call. The CDR3 totals 13 residues. Germline V gives CDR1 KGHSH, CDR2 LQKENI. V was pared by 2 bases and J by 6 bases, with 10 bases between. CDR3 DNA: TGTGCCAGCTCACCAAGGAGAAGTGCTGAAGCTTTCTTT. Its protein product is CASSPRRSAEAFF.

At least ten counts were recorded for this clonotype. J is TRBJ1-5 and V is TRBV20-1; D remains ambiguous. The length of the CDR3 is 14 residues. Germline loops: CDR1 DFQATT, CDR2 SNEGSKA (reference sequence). The V end lost 2 bases, the J end lost 4 bases, and 12 bases lay between the germline ends. CDR3 protein: CSARLWGGNQPQHF. The CDR3 DNA is TGCAGTGCTAGACTATGGGGAGGGAATCAGCCCCAGCATTTT.

This clonotype has a count of ten or more. V usage is TRBV25-1 and J usage is TRBJ2-3; D gene uncertain. The CDR3 runs 15 residues. Germline lookup yields CDR1 MGHDK and CDR2 SYGVNS. V was shortened by 2 bases and J by 0 bases, with 9 bases between the two germline ends. CDR3 nucleotide sequence: TGTGCCAGCAGTGAACCCGGTATGAGCACAGATACGCAGTATTTT. Amino acids: CASSEPGMSTDTQYF.

This clonotype was seen only a few times. For the CDR3, the DNA is TGTGCCAGCAGTTCTAGACACGGACAGGGGGATGGCTACACCTTC. It yields the protein CASSSRHGQGDGYTF. V and J are TRBV28 and TRBJ1-2, with TRBD1 identical over 10 bases. J lost 6 bases, V lost 4 bases, and 8 bases had no gene match. The CDR3 loop spans 15 amino acids. Germline CDR1 reads MDHEN; CDR2 reads SYDVKM.

The gene calls are TRBV29-1 and TRBJ1-5, with D possibly TRBD1 on 5 matching bases. This CDR3 has 13 amino acids. Germline V gene sequence: CDR1 SQVTM, CDR2 ANQGSEA. V lost 7 bases, J lost 7 bases, and 17 bases lay in between. CDR3 protein: CSARAAPGQPQHF. CDR3 bases: TGCAGCGCTAGGGCAGCCCCAGGGCAGCCCCAGCATTTT.

This clonotype was seen a handful of times. The chain has TRBV28 and TRBJ1-1, with a tentative D call TRBD1 (6 bases). Germline V gene data show CDR1 as MDHEN and CDR2 as SYDVKM. Trimming pared 2 bases from V and 10 bases from J, leaving 14 bases between. This CDR3 is 13 amino acids long. The CDR3 sequence is CASSLVGRGRAFF. The DNA of the CDR3 is TGTGCCAGCAGTTTAGTGGGCAGGGGAAGAGCTTTCTTT.

This clonotype was found a few times. The chain combines TRBV1 with TRBJ2-2. TRBV1 is deemed a pseudogene. CDR3 length: 16 residues. DNA of the CDR3: TGCACCAGCAGCCAGGGCAGAAGGATTCAAACCGGGGAGCTGTTTTTT. This codes for CTSSQGRRIQTGELFF.

At least ten counts were recorded for this clonotype. The J gene is TRBJ2-7, the V gene TRBV24-1; no firm D call. The V and J ends lost 5 bases and 0 bases respectively, with 7 bases between them. In germline, CDR1 is KGHDR, CDR2 SFDVKD. CDR3 length: 13 amino acids. The CDR3 DNA sequence: TGTGCCACCAGTGGTGACACCTCCTACGAGCAGTACTTC. Translation gives CATSGDTSYEQYF.

The J gene is TRBJ1-2, the V gene TRBV2, with unresolved D. Germline values: CDR1 SNHLY, CDR2 FYNNEI. CDR3 length: 14 amino acids. Deletions cut 3 bases from V and 4 bases from J, with 12 bases between. CDR3 nucleotides: TGTGCCAGCAGTGATCCGCAACCGATCTATGGCTACACCTTC. Translating it yields CASSDPQPIYGYTF.

V is TRBV6-5 and J is TRBJ2-7, with 12 positions matching TRBD2. The CDR3 sequence is 15 residues long. With 6 bases clipped from V and 2 bases from J, the junction kept 5 bases outside the gene matches. The germline gives CDR1 MNHEY, CDR2 SVGAGI. The CDR3 sequence is CASRIGLAGTYEQYF. Written as DNA, the CDR3 is TGTGCCAGCAGAATAGGACTAGCGGGGACCTACGAGCAGTACTTC.

There are a few counts of this clonotype. The CDR3 DNA sequence: TGTGCCAGCTCACCTCGTTGGAACACTGAAGCTTTCTTT. Translation: CASSPRWNTEAFF. The chain employs TRBV18 and TRBJ1-1, with D unresolved. The V end lost 3 bases, the J end lost 1 base, and 6 bases lay between the germline ends. The CDR3 extends over 13 amino acids. From germline, CDR1 is KGHSH and CDR2 LQKENI.

The CDR3 nucleotides are TGTGCCAGCAGCTCACGGGTATTCTCTGGGGCCAACGTCCTGACTTTC. Protein: CASSSRVFSGANVLTF. V gene TRBV7-2 combines with J gene TRBJ2-6; D is unresolved. Per germline, CDR1 SGHTA and CDR2 FQGNSA. This CDR3 region has 16 residues. V lost 4 bases to trimming and J lost 0 bases, with 10 bases between them.

This clonotype has more than one count but fewer than ten. V gene TRBV20-1 combines with J gene TRBJ2-7; D is unclear. The CDR3 runs 14 residues. Trimming left V 6 bases short and J 3 bases short, with 18 bases between. CDR1 is DFQATT and CDR2 is SNEGSKA in the germline V gene (reference sequence). The CDR3 sequence is CSASEVGQYYEQYF. The CDR3 DNA reads as TGCAGTGCCTCAGAAGTTGGGCAGTACTACGAGCAGTACTTC.

This clonotype was seen repeatedly, ten times or more. The J gene is TRBJ1-5, the V gene TRBV6-5; D ambiguous. This CDR3 spans 13 amino acids. V lost 8 bases to trimming and J lost 0 bases, with 8 bases between them. Germline loops: CDR1 MNHEY, CDR2 SVGAGI. The CDR3 bases are TGTGCCAGCTCTCCGTATAGCAATCAGCCCCAGCATTTT. It specifies CASSPYSNQPQHF.

This chain links TRBV6-2 or TRBV6-3 with TRBJ2-2; D unresolved. Germline CDR1 reads MNHEY; CDR2 reads SVGEGT. The V gene lost 2 bases and the J gene lost 11 bases, with 15 bases spanning the gap. The CDR3 loop spans 14 amino acids. The CDR3 loop is CASSYPARSRELFF. The CDR3 DNA reads as TGTGCCAGCAGTTACCCCGCGCGGAGCCGCGAGCTGTTTTTT.

This clonotype was seen many times. The genes are TRBV20-1 and TRBJ1-6; no reliable D call. From germline, CDR1 is DFQATT and CDR2 SNEGSKA (reference sequence). The CDR3 has 16 amino acids. Trimming removed 7 bases from V and 7 bases from J, with 23 bases in between. The CDR3 reads CSVSPLQPTTNSPLHF. CDR3 DNA sequence: TGCAGTGTCTCACCCCTACAGCCCACTACCAATTCACCCCTCCACTTT.

The V call is TRBV3-1, the J call TRBJ2-1; 8 bases map to TRBD1. V lost 0 bases and J lost 10; bases outside the gene matches: 8. Germline CDR1 reads LGHDT; CDR2 reads YNNKEL (reference sequence). This CDR3 has 15 residues. The CDR3 is CASSQDRTGFREQFF. DNA for the CDR3: TGTGCCAGCAGCCAAGATCGGACAGGGTTTCGAGAGCAGTTCTTC.

This clonotype was seen only a few times. The genes are TRBV7-9 and TRBJ2-1; D is ambiguous. The CDR3 totals 14 residues. V was cut by 3 bases and J by 6 bases, with 12 bases left in between. Germline CDR1 SEHNR, CDR2 FQNEAQ (reference sequence). The CDR3 nucleotides are TGTGCCAGCAGCTTCCCCCTCGGTGGCAATGAGCAGTTCTTC. This codes for CASSFPLGGNEQFF.

Ten or more counts support this clonotype. The chain uses TRBV24-1 and TRBJ2-1; D is unclear. Trimming pared 0 bases from V and 12 bases from J, leaving 11 bases between. Germline lookup yields CDR1 KGHDR and CDR2 SFDVKD. The CDR3 length is 13 residues. The CDR3 protein is CATSDLPSWVQFF. CDR3 nucleotides: TGTGCCACCAGTGATTTGCCAAGTTGGGTGCAGTTCTTC.

A few counts support this clonotype. The chain uses TRBV6-5 and TRBJ1-4; tentative D call: TRBD1 (5 bases). CDR1 and CDR2 from the germline V gene are MNHEY and SVGAGI. V was shortened by 0 bases and J by 8 bases, with 13 bases between the two germline ends. The CDR3 totals 15 residues. Written as DNA, the CDR3 is TGTGCCAGCAGTTACTCCCCTGGGGCAGCCGAAAAACTGTTTTTT. The encoded protein is CASSYSPGAAEKLFF.

The chain combines TRBV4-3 with TRBJ2-3; D is perhaps TRBD2 (6 bases). The germline V gene encodes CDR1 LGHNA and CDR2 YSLEER. V was pared by 0 bases and J by 6 bases, with 19 bases between. The CDR3 has 17 residues. CDR3 sequence (DNA): TGCGCCAGCAGCCAAGATCCCCGGGGCGCTCGGGGGGATACGCAGTATTTT. Protein sequence: CASSQDPRGARGDTQYF.

This clonotype was observed a few times. This chain uses TRBV5-1 with TRBJ2-2, with D hard to call. This CDR3 has 16 amino acids. V gave up 0 bases and J gave up 3 bases, with 12 bases separating them. Germline CDR1 reads SGHRS; CDR2 reads YFSETQ. CDR3 bases: TGCGCCAGCAGCTTGGATCGTCTATCCTACACCGGGGAGCTGTTTTTT. Protein product: CASSLDRLSYTGELFF.

The chain recombines TRBV28 with TRBJ1-1, with unresolved D. The CDR3 extends over 12 amino acids. The V end was cut by 4 bases, the J end by 10 bases, with 13 bases between. CDR1 is MDHEN, CDR2 SYDVKM, per germline. The CDR3 region is CASSSPAAAAFF. CDR3 in DNA: TGTGCCAGCAGTTCTCCGGCAGCGGCAGCTTTCTTT.

This rearrangement joins TRBV6-1 to TRBJ1-1, with D hard to call. V was cut by 8 bases and J by 4 bases, with 11 bases left in between. The CDR3 has 12 residues. Germline V gene lookup returns CDR1 MNHNS and CDR2 SASEGT. The CDR3 nucleotides are TGTGCCAGCTTCTCGGGTAGCACTGAAGCTTTCTTT. Translated: CASFSGSTEAFF.

The rearrangement joins TRBV2 to TRBJ2-4, with a weak D call TRBD1 (6 bases). The CDR3 consists of 16 residues. The V end was cut by 1 base, the J end by 0 bases, with 10 bases between. In germline, CDR1 is SNHLY, CDR2 FYNNEI. CDR3 bases: TGTGCCAGCAGTGAAGAGCAGGGGCTAGCCAAAAACATTCAGTACTTC. Translation: CASSEEQGLAKNIQYF.

The chain uses TRBV12-3 or TRBV12-4 and TRBJ1-3; no definite D call. Between the trimmed V and J ends, which lost 1 base and 4 bases, there was a span of 5 bases. The CDR3 runs 13 residues. The CDR3 is CASSLEWGNTIYF. CDR3 in DNA: TGTGCCAGCAGTTTAGAATGGGGAAACACCATATATTTT.

A few counts support this clonotype. The chain has TRBV20-1 and TRBJ2-3; 8 nucleotides match TRBD2. Looked up from germline, CDR1 is DFQATT and CDR2 is SNEGSKA (reference sequence). J was trimmed by 1 base and V by 6 bases; bases with no gene match: 12. There are 16 residues in the CDR3. The DNA for the CDR3 is TGCAGTGCGTCTAGCGGGCAAAGCCCCCGCACAGATACGCAGTATTTT. It yields the protein CSASSGQSPRTDTQYF.

This clonotype was found a few times. The chain uses TRBV5-1 and TRBJ2-7; 9 nucleotides align to TRBD2. CDR1 and CDR2 from the germline V gene are SGHRS and YFSETQ. The CDR3 is 14 residues long. J lost 5 bases, V lost 7 bases, and 10 bases had no gene match. For the CDR3, the DNA is TGCGCCAGCCGCCCGGGACTAGCCACCGACGAGCAGTACTTC. The encoded protein is CASRPGLATDEQYF.

This clonotype was seen many times. V gene TRBV18 combines with J gene TRBJ1-5; the D is unclear. Germline-derived CDR1 and CDR2 are KGHSH and LQKENI. The V end was cut by 2 bases, the J end by 2 bases, with 13 bases between. CDR3 length equals 16 residues. The CDR3 sequence is CASSPVRVGRNQPQHF. The CDR3 DNA reads as TGTGCCAGCTCACCAGTAAGGGTCGGACGCAATCAGCCCCAGCATTTT.

V usage is TRBV28 and J usage is TRBJ2-1; no definite D call. CDR1 is MDHEN and CDR2 is SYDVKM in the germline V gene. The CDR3 spans 12 residues. V was pared by 2 bases and J by 6 bases, with 5 bases between. The CDR3 here is CASSLRANEQFF. The CDR3 region has the DNA TGTGCCAGCAGTTTAAGAGCCAATGAGCAGTTCTTC.

The rearrangement joins TRBV28 to TRBJ2-7, with D tentatively TRBD1 (5 bases). V lost 4 bases, J lost 13 bases, and 14 bases lay in between. This CDR3 is 11 amino acids long. CDR1 is MDHEN and CDR2 is SYDVKM in the germline V gene. The CDR3 nucleotides read TGTGCCAGCAGTTCCGGGTTCCGGACATACTTC. It is translated as CASSSGFRTYF.